This section outlines one T cell receptor (beta chain) sequence together with its context. The data belong to a study of blood T cell repertoires in COVID-19. In the study overall: The origin of the acute and convalescent COVID-19 samples was the United States, Italy and Spain. The analysed material was cDNA or gDNA that came from T cells, B-cell-depleted T cells, or PBMCs.

As processed by the authors: Amplification of reference gene primers was used by the study to estimate nucleated cell counts. Sequencing used immunoSEQ multiplex PCR; TCRdb keeps in-frame clones, though not all of them. V and J calls and clone size are those listed in that table; D and trimming were worked out from the DNA. The sample consists of 50,000 to 75,000 clones, roughly 90% of them appearing once. The germline gives CDR1 SGHAT, CDR2 FQNNGV. Trimming at V came to 4 bases and at J to 5 bases, leaving 9 bases not matched to a gene. CDR3 size: 15 residues. The rearrangement links TRBV11-2 to TRBJ2-5, with TRBD1 identical over 8 bases. The sequencing input was peripheral blood. This TCR derives from a man older than 75 in a cohort sampled during active COVID-19. CDR3 DNA: TGTGCCAGCAGCTCAGACAGGGGCCTCGGGGAGACCCAGTACTTC. As protein: CASSSDRGLGETQYF.